These 11 T cell receptor beta chains were sequenced from one sample in a study of blood T cells in healthy people across ages. Sample-barcoded 5' priming and a J-beta primer mix drove a second PCR of roughly 6 to 12 cycles. TCRdb redid the calling of the 5' RACE reads with MiXCR, one entry per CDR3 protein. This sample has about 800,000 distinct CDR3 sequences, with roughly 25% found just once. These same data were also listed under a study on T cells of mothers and their children.

Sequenced material: blood. Every receptor here comes from a boy between 10 and 17 years old in good health.

The J gene is TRBJ2-7, the V gene TRBV12-3 or TRBV12-4, with 7 bases that match TRBD2. V lost 2 bases and J lost 6; bases outside the gene matches: 7. This CDR3 contains 14 residues. The CDR3 spells CASSLTFSGGEQYF. CDR3 in DNA: TGTGCCAGCAGTTTAACTTTTTCGGGGGGCGAGCAGTACTTC.

The chain has TRBV11-1 and TRBJ2-2, with a tentative D call TRBD1 (6 bases). The germline CDR1 and CDR2 sequences are SGHAT and FQDESV (reference sequence). V was clipped by 1 base and J by 4 bases, with 13 bases between them. This CDR3 region has 16 residues. CDR3 in DNA: TGTGCCAGCAGCTTAGGGGGCACAGGGACCACCGGGGAGCTGTTTTTT. Its protein is CASSLGGTGTTGELFF.

The chain combines TRBV25-1 with TRBJ2-7; TRBD1 matches 10 bases. This CDR3 has 16 residues. V lost 5 bases and J lost 3; bases outside the gene matches: 10. The germline V gene has CDR1 MGHDK and CDR2 SYGVNS. CDR3 nucleotide sequence: TGTGCCAGCAGTTGCCACGGGACAGGGGACAACTACGAGCAGTACTTC. It translates to CASSCHGTGDNYEQYF.

CDR3 nucleotide sequence: TGTGCCAGCAGCCTCAGCGGGGCCAGGGTGAATGAGCAGTTCTTC. Protein: CASSLSGARVNEQFF. This rearrangement joins TRBV13 to TRBJ2-1; 7 bases match TRBD2. From germline, CDR1 is PRHDT and CDR2 FYEKMQ (reference sequence). V was pared by 5 bases and J by 7 bases, with 11 bases of the junction left unmatched. CDR3 length: 15 residues.

The rearrangement uses TRBV12-5 and TRBJ2-1; 14 bases match TRBD2. The CDR3 has 17 residues. V dropped 4 bases and J dropped 7; count of bases not matched to a gene: 9. The germline gives CDR1 LGHNT, CDR2 FRNRAP. The CDR3 bases are TGTGCTAGTGGTTCAGAAACCGGGACTAGCGGGAGTAATGAGCAGTTCTTC. This encodes CASGSETGTSGSNEQFF.

This chain uses TRBV15 with TRBJ1-1; 9 bases map to TRBD1. The V segment lost 6 bases and the J segment 7 bases; nucleotides outside the gene matches: 9. The germline gives CDR1 LNHNV, CDR2 YYDKDF (reference sequence). This CDR3 is 14 amino acids long. The CDR3 DNA follows: TGTGCCACCAGACCTTCGGGACAGGGCTTTGAAGCTTTCTTT. It is translated as CATRPSGQGFEAFF.

This clonotype was detected a few times. The gene calls are TRBV4-3 and TRBJ2-3; TRBD2 aligns across 7 bases. Germline values: CDR1 LGHNA, CDR2 YSLEER. CDR3 length: 15 amino acids. V lost 4 bases, J lost 2 bases, and 6 bases stayed unmatched. The CDR3 protein is CASSPLAENTDTQYF. The DNA of the CDR3 is TGCGCCAGCAGCCCGCTAGCGGAGAACACAGATACGCAGTATTTT.

This clonotype was seen ten or more times. The V and J genes are TRBV28 and TRBJ2-1, with TRBD1 as a possible D gene (6 bases). Trimming stripped 6 bases from V and 0 bases from J, with 12 bases between. CDR1 is MDHEN and CDR2 is SYDVKM in the germline V gene. The CDR3 consists of 15 residues. CDR3 loop: CASSPTGSSYNEQFF. CDR3 bases: TGTGCCAGCAGCCCCACAGGGAGCTCCTACAATGAGCAGTTCTTC. The full variable domain, its missing parts supplied by reference TRBV28 and TRBJ2-1, is DVKVTQSSRYLVKRTGEKVFLECVQDMDHENMFWYRQDPGLGLRLIYFSYDVKMKEKGDIPEGYSVSREKKERFSLILESASTNQTSMYLCASSPTGSSYNEQFFGPGTRLTVL.

This clonotype was observed a few times. Just one base apart from a much larger clone, this may be a read error. The chain couples TRBV9 to TRBJ2-5; D call uncertain. V was cut by 0 bases and J by 0 bases, with 9 bases left in between. The germline gives CDR1 SGDLS, CDR2 YYNGEE. The CDR3 runs 15 residues. The chain's CDR3 is CASSVGGRNQETQYF. In DNA, the CDR3 is TGTGCCAGCAGCGTAGGTGGACGGAACCAAGAGACCCAGTACTTC.

This clonotype came up many times. V and J are TRBV20-1 and TRBJ2-5, with D perhaps matching TRBD2 (5 bases). The V gene's germline CDR1 is DFQATT and CDR2 SNEGSKA (reference sequence). Trimming took off 7 bases at V and 1 base at J, with 19 bases between the two ends. The CDR3 is 15 amino acids. CDR3 loop: CSEVRGMLGQETQYF. Written as DNA, the CDR3 is TGCAGTGAGGTCCGAGGGATGTTGGGCCAAGAGACCCAGTACTTC.

Remarks on this clonotype: A read error is possible here, since a much larger clone lies one base away. The V call is TRBV29-1, the J call TRBJ2-1; either TRBD1 or TRBD2 may fit D (5 bases each). The CDR3 consists of 14 residues. V shed 3 bases and J shed 8 bases, with 17 bases lying between them. The germline V gene encodes CDR1 SQVTM and CDR2 ANQGSEA. In DNA, the CDR3 is TGCAGCGTTGACGGCAGTGGGGGAGTGGATGAGCAGTTCTTC. Its protein is CSVDGSGGVDEQFF.